This T cell receptor beta chain was identified during a study of T cell repertoires in cytomegalovirus infection. TCRdb independently ran MiXCR on the reads; one entry per CDR3 protein. The table has some 270,000 distinct CDR3 sequences, 20% to 25% seen once. To note about this clonotype: What it binds is not known.

The trim removed 4 bases at V and 6 bases at J, leaving 5 bases unmatched. Germline CDR1 LNHDA, CDR2 SQIVND (reference sequence). CDR3 length: 15 residues. The chain couples TRBV19 to TRBJ2-3; 12 bases agree with TRBD2. The clonotype was recovered from a human donor in good health (CMV status not recorded). Some clones in this sample may be carry-over from other donors' samples. The material was cultured PBMCs, obtained from culture after CMV antigen stimulation. This CDR3 reads CASSSLAGGYDTQYF. The CDR3 DNA reads TGTGCCAGTAGTAGTCTAGCGGGAGGGTATGATACGCAGTATTTT.